The 14 T cell receptor beta chains listed next were all sequenced from one sample in a study of T cell repertoires in cytomegalovirus infection. TCRdb re-called the reads through MiXCR, storing one row per CDR3 protein. The sample has 400,000 to 600,000 distinct CDR3 sequences, under 55% seen once. Their target antigens are unknown. Sequencing was performed on cultured PBMCs, taken from culture after CMV antigen stimulation. The receptors here all came from a human donor in good health (CMV status not recorded). Some clones in this sample may be carry-over from other donors' samples.

The chain has TRBV7-9 and TRBJ2-5, with no clear D. From germline, CDR1 is SEHNR and CDR2 FQNEAQ (reference sequence). V dropped 4 bases and J dropped 5 bases, with 8 bases sitting between them. The CDR3 length is 12 residues. The CDR3 bases are TGTGCCAGCAGCTCCCCAAGGGAGACCCAGTACTTC. Protein: CASSSPRETQYF.

The V gene is TRBV6-8, the J gene TRBJ1-5, with TRBD1 matching over 10 bases. Germline V lookup: CDR1 MNHGY, CDR2 SAAAGT. The CDR3 covers 15 residues. The CDR3 DNA reads as TGTACCTCAGACAGGGACAGGGGCCTGTTTCAGCCCCAGCATTTT. The encoded protein is CTSDRDRGLFQPQHF.

This clonotype was counted many times. This rearrangement joins TRBV7-2 to TRBJ2-7, with 10 nucleotides matching TRBD2. This CDR3 has 15 amino acids. Trimming took 5 bases from V and 2 from J; bases not matched to a gene: 6. Per the germline V gene, CDR1 is SGHTA and CDR2 is FQGNSA. CDR3 residues: CASSASSGGTYEQYF. DNA of the CDR3: TGTGCCAGCAGCGCCTCTAGCGGGGGTACCTACGAGCAGTACTTC.

The CDR3 DNA is TGTGCCAGCAGCAACCCCGGGGACGAGCAGTACTTC. It encodes CASSNPGDEQYF. This chain joins TRBV12-3 or TRBV12-4 and TRBJ2-7; TRBD2 is a possible D gene (5 bases). This CDR3 is built from 12 residues. Trimming cost V 6 bases and J 5 bases, with 11 bases left between them.

The chain links TRBV20-1 to TRBJ1-2; D is undetermined. Trimming left V 6 bases short and J 3 bases short, with 17 bases between. The CDR3 runs to 14 residues. Germline CDR1 and CDR2: DFQATT and SNEGSKA (reference sequence). The CDR3 sequence: CSAAITGRDYGYTF. CDR3 bases: TGCAGTGCCGCAATTACCGGACGGGACTATGGCTACACCTTC.

With respect to this clonotype: A junction boundary mismatches the germline segment, possibly from a read error. V usage is TRBV4-1 and J usage is TRBJ2-7; D might be TRBD1 or TRBD2, each matching 6 bases. Germline values: CDR1 MGHRA, CDR2 YSYEKL. CDR3 length: 16 amino acids. CDR3 DNA: TGTGCCAGCAGCCAAGAGGGAGGCACAGGGACCTACGAGCAGTACTTC. It is translated as CASSQEGGTGTYEQYF.

This chain links TRBV7-2 with TRBJ2-4; D is unresolved. This CDR3 contains 14 residues. V lost 8 bases, J lost 0 bases, and 11 bases lay in between. Germline CDR1 is SGHTA and CDR2 is FQGNSA. The CDR3 region is CASSLRLAKNIQYF. In nucleotides, the CDR3 is TGTGCCAGCTCACTGAGGTTAGCCAAAAACATTCAGTACTTC.

The chain is built from TRBV6-2 or TRBV6-3 and TRBJ2-1, with D tentatively TRBD2 (5 bases). V lost 2 bases, J lost 10 bases, and 9 bases lay in between. Germline V lookup: CDR1 MNHEY, CDR2 SVGEGT. The CDR3 is made up of 12 amino acids. The DNA of the CDR3 is TGTGCCAGCAGTTACCGCCGACTAGAGCAGTTCTTC. Its translation is CASSYRRLEQFF.

This clonotype occurred once. Compared with germline, one end of the junction differs, possibly owing to a read error. The chain carries TRBV5-5 and TRBJ2-1, with no clear D. This CDR3 contains 15 residues. The V gene's germline CDR1 is SGHKS and CDR2 YYEKEE (reference sequence). CDR3 region: CASGFGRNLYSEQFF. The CDR3 nucleotides are TGTGCCAGCGGCTTCGGTCGAAACCTCTACAGTGAGCAGTTCTTC.

The chain has TRBV20-1 and TRBJ1-3; D ambiguous. Trimming left V 2 bases short and J 4 bases short, with 9 bases between. The germline V gene encodes CDR1 DFQATT and CDR2 SNEGSKA (reference sequence). CDR3 length: 13 amino acids. The DNA for the CDR3 is TGCAGTGCTAGATCTTCTAACGGAAACACCATATATTTT. This gives the protein CSARSSNGNTIYF.

A few counts support this clonotype. The chain has TRBV7-2 and TRBJ1-6; D ambiguous. This CDR3 region has 14 residues. V shed 5 bases and J shed 10 bases, with 15 bases lying between them. Per the germline V gene, CDR1 is SGHTA and CDR2 is FQGNSA. The CDR3 DNA is TGTGCCAGCAGCCCGAGCAGACTTACATCACCCCTCCACTTT. It is translated as CASSPSRLTSPLHF. Looking up the rest from reference TRBV7-2 and TRBJ1-6 gives the full variable domain: GAGVSQSPSNKVTEKGKDVELRCDPISGHTALYWYRQSLGQGLEFLIYFQGNSAPDKSGLPSDRFSAERTGGSVSTLTIQRTQQEDSAVYLCASSPSRLTSPLHFGNGTRLTVT.

The sample holds one count of this clonotype. The chain has TRBV6-8 and TRBJ1-5; D is unclear. Between the trimmed V and J ends, which lost 6 bases and 3 bases, there was a span of 9 bases. The CDR3 has 13 residues. CDR1 is MNHGY and CDR2 is SAAAGT in the germline V gene. CDR3 sequence (DNA): TGTGCCAGCAGAAGAGAAAACAATCAGCCCCAGCATTTT. Protein: CASRRENNQPQHF.

V and J are TRBV10-3 and TRBJ2-3; no clear D gene. V lost 5 bases and J lost 8, with 11 bases in between. Looked up from germline, CDR1 is ENHRY and CDR2 is SYGVKD. The length of the CDR3 is 12 residues. The CDR3: CAISTPLGTQYF. Written as DNA, the CDR3 is TGTGCCATCAGTACACCTCTAGGTACGCAGTATTTT.

The chain carries TRBV4-1 and TRBJ2-7; D is uncertain. Looked up from germline, CDR1 is MGHRA and CDR2 is YSYEKL. CDR3 length: 14 residues. V gave up 4 bases and J gave up 2 bases, with 12 bases separating them. DNA for the CDR3: TGCGCCAGCAGCCCCTCGGCTCTGACCTACGAGCAGTACTTC. Translating it yields CASSPSALTYEQYF.